The entry below gives a single T cell receptor (beta chain) sequence along with its context. Assay used: immunoSEQ multiplex PCR; TCRdb lists only in-frame clones, some missing. The sample has 200,000 to 250,000 clones, under 85% seen once. The source of the sample is a study of blood T cell repertoires in COVID-19. Study summary: The origin of the acute and convalescent COVID-19 samples was the United States, Italy and Spain.

The J segment lost 8 bases and the V segment lost 6 bases, leaving 9 bases of the junction unmatched. This CDR3 is 13 amino acids long. The germline V gene encodes CDR1 SQVTM and CDR2 ANQGSEA. The source is a human donor in a cohort sampled during active COVID-19. The sample comprised peripheral blood. The chain uses TRBV29-1 and TRBJ2-2; 7 bases are a match to TRBD2. This CDR3 reads CSVRAGLTGELFF. The CDR3 nucleotides read TGCAGCGTCAGAGCGGGACTGACGGGGGAGCTGTTTTTT.